This T cell receptor (beta chain) was observed in a study of shared clonotypes between healthy human individuals. V lost 4 bases and J lost 6, with 16 bases in between. CDR1 and CDR2 (germline): SNHLY, FYNNEI. The CDR3 extends over 15 amino acids. Concerning this clone itself: Its antigen is as yet unknown.

Findings and caveats of the study: Specimens sampled were limited to blood, with tissue repertoires likely differing. Larger estimated richness was generally seen in naive subsets than in memory subsets.

Data came from immunoSEQ multiplex PCR; TCRdb stores just in-frame clones and leaves some out. This sample yields 950,000 to 1,100,000 clones, of which about 75% are seen a single time; 1.4% belongs to the top ten. Sequencing was performed on memory CD4+ T cells sorted from blood. Described subset: CD45RA-negative fraction. The V gene is TRBV2, the J gene TRBJ1-5, with D perhaps TRBD1 (6 bases). This TCR came from a man younger than 30 in good health. This CDR3 is CASSGGQGKGQPQHF. The CDR3 DNA reads as TGTGCCAGCAGTGGTGGGCAGGGGAAAGGTCAGCCCCAGCATTTT.